The clone carrying this T cell receptor (beta chain) was counted a few times. The sample belongs to a study of human T cells and chemical hapten exposure. Study details: Patch tests applied 0.01% DPC to the upper back and were scored after 6 days.

Per the authors' pipeline: TCR counts had a median of approximately 87,000 per sample and spanned roughly 23,224 to 700,000. TCRdb re-derived calls from the RACE reads in MiXCR, one entry per CDR3 protein. TCRdb's processing, not the authors' own work, is the source of the V and J calls. Of roughly 110,000 distinct CDR3 sequences in the sample, 12% were seen once. Time point defined: pre-sensitization, week 0. Treatment described: therapeutic diphenylcyclopropenone sensitization with weekly scalp DPC. Each donor was an alopecia patient between 18 and 70 years of age who qualified for DPC. The input for sequencing was whole blood, taken in connection with sensitization to the hapten diphenylcyclopropenone (DPC). This receptor was obtained from a woman aged 45 to 65 with alopecia areata. Some clones in this sample may be carry-over from other donors' samples.

CDR3 in amino acids: CASSQDQGGDEQFF. Written as DNA, the CDR3 is TGCGCCAGCAGCCAAGATCAGGGAGGGGACGAGCAGTTCTTC. The rearrangement joins TRBV4-3 to TRBJ2-1; 7 bases map to TRBD2. The CDR3 is 14 residues long. The germline V gene has CDR1 LGHNA and CDR2 YSLEER. Trimming removed 0 bases from V and 10 bases from J; junction bases left unmatched: 6.